This T cell receptor (beta chain) was identified in a study of blood T cell repertoires in COVID-19. About the study: Sources were T cells, B-cell-depleted T cells, or PBMCs; the material itself was cDNA or gDNA.

Study processing details: Reference gene primer amplification in the assay estimated nucleated cell counts. Using immunoSEQ multiplex PCR, the repertoire was profiled, and TCRdb retains in-frame clones only, with some absent. The V and J calls and clone size were taken over from that table, and D and trimming were inferred from the DNA. Found here are over 200,000 clones, 81% of them singletons; the top ten hold 9.2%. The CDR3 spans 15 residues. Germline lookup yields CDR1 MRHNA and CDR2 SNTAGT. V trimming: 0 bases; J trimming: 6 bases; junction bases outside the gene matches: 3. The sequence was collected from a man aged 35-49 years who had recovered from COVID-19. The gene calls are TRBV6-4 and TRBJ2-3; 10 bases are shared with TRBD1. The sequencing input was PBMCs or T cells enriched from blood (not recorded which). This chain's CDR3 is CASSDSTGGFDTQYF. The CDR3 DNA sequence: TGTGCCAGCAGTGACTCGACAGGGGGCTTTGATACGCAGTATTTT.